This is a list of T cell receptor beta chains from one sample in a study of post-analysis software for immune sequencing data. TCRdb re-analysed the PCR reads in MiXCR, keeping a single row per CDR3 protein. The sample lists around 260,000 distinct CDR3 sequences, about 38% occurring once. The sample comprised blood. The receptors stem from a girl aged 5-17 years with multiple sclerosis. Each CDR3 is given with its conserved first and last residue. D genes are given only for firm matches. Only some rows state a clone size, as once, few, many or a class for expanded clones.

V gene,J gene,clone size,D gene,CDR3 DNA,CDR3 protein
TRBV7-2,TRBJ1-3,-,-,TGTGCCAGCAGCTTAGCCGGGACCACAAAAAGAAACACCATATATTTT,CASSLAGTTKRNTIYF
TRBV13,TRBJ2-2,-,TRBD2,TGTGCCAGCTGTAGGCGGGAGGACGGGGAGCTGTTTTTT,CASCRREDGELFF
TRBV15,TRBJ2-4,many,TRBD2,TGTGCCACCAGCAGAGATTCGGCGGGGGGCGGGAACATTCAGTACTTC,CATSRDSAGGGNIQYF
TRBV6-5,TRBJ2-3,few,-,TGTGCCAGCAGTTACTCGAGTTGGCTAGCCGGGACAGATACGCAGTATTTT,CASSYSSWLAGTDTQYF
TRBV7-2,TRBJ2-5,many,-,TGTGCCAGCAGACGAGGACTAGCAGGGGGGGAGACCCAGTACTTC,CASRRGLAGGETQYF
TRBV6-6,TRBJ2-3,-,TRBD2,TGTGCCCGCAGTCTCCCGGGACTAGACGATAATACGCAGTATTTT,CARSLPGLDDNTQYF
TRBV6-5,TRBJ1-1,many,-,TGTGCCAGCAGTGCCCCGGGACGCATGAACACTGAAGCTTTCTTT,CASSAPGRMNTEAFF
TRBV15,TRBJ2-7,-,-,TGTGCCACCAGCAGAGACCGCAACAATGAGCAGTACTTC,CATSRDRNNEQYF
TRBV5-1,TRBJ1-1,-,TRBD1,TGCGCCAGCAGCGTCCTAGACAGGGGTACTGAAGCTTTCTTT,CASSVLDRGTEAFF
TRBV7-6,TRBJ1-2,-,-,TGTGCCAGCAGCTTAAGAAACAACTATGGCTACACCTTC,CASSLRNNYGYTF
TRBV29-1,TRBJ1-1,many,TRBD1,TGCAGCGCCAGACAGGGGGCTAACACTGAAGCTTTCTTT,CSARQGANTEAFF
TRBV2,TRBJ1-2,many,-,TGTGAGAGCCCGGATGGCTACACCTTC,CESPDGYTF
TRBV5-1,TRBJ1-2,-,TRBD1,TGCGCCAGCAGCCCTAAGACAGGGAATGGCTACACCTTC,CASSPKTGNGYTF
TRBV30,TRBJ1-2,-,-,TGTGCCTGGAGTGAGCGGGGGAACTATGGCTACACCTTC,CAWSERGNYGYTF
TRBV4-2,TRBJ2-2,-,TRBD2,TGTGCCAGCAGCCAAGATAGCGGGAGGTTGAACACCGGGGAGCTGTTTTTT,CASSQDSGRLNTGELFF
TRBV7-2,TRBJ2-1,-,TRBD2,TGTGCCTGCAGCTTGGGGCTAGCGGGAGGTAATGAGCAGTTCTTC,CACSLGLAGGNEQFF
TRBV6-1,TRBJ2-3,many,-,TGTGCCAGCAGTGCCCGGGGCAGGGGCCCCCTAACGCAGTATTTT,CASSARGRGPLTQYF
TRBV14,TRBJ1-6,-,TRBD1,TGTGCCAGCAGCCAGATGGACAGGGGGAGGAATTCACCCCTCCACTTT,CASSQMDRGRNSPLHF
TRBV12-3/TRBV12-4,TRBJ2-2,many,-,TGTGCCAGCAGTTTACTCCCCTCTGGCGGGGCGAACACCGGGGAGCTGTTTTTT,CASSLLPSGGANTGELFF
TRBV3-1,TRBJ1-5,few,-,TGTGCCAGCAGCCAAGACGGTTATAATCAGCCCCAGCATTTT,CASSQDGYNQPQHF
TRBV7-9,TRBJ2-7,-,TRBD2,TGTGCCAGCAGCTCCCAGGCGAGCGGGGGGACCTACGAGCAGTACTTC,CASSSQASGGTYEQYF
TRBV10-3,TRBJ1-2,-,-,TGTGCCATCAGCGCGCAGGGAGACTATGGCTACACCTTC,CAISAQGDYGYTF
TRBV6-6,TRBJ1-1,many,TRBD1,TGTGCCAGCAGAGAGGACAGGGCGGGGACGCCTGAAGCTTTCTTT,CASREDRAGTPEAFF
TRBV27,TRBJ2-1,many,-,TGTGCCAGCAGTTTACGTCTCCCGGGCTACAATGAGCAGTTCTTC,CASSLRLPGYNEQFF
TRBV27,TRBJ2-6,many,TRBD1,TGTGCCAGCAGTCCGTCGGGACAGGGGGCGTGGGGGGCCAACGTCCTGACTTTC,CASSPSGQGAWGANVLTF
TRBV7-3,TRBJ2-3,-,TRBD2,TGTGCCAGCAGCTTAATTCCTGGAGCTAGCGGGGTAGATACGCAGTATTTT,CASSLIPGASGVDTQYF
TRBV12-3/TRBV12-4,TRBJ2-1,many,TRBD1,TGTGCCAGCAGCGTCAGGGGGAATGAGCAGTTCTTC,CASSVRGNEQFF
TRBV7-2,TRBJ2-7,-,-,TGTGCCAGCAGCTTAACAGACGAGCAGTACTTC,CASSLTDEQYF
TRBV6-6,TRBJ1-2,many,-,TGTGCCAGCGGGTACGATGGCTACACCTTC,CASGYDGYTF
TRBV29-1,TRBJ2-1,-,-,TGCAGCGCCCCCAATTGGGCCAATGAGCAGTTCTTC,CSAPNWANEQFF
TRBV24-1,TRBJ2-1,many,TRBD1,TGTGCCACCAAGGGACAGGGAAACAATGAGCAGTTCTTC,CATKGQGNNEQFF
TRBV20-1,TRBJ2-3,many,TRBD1,TGCAGTGCGGGACAGGGAACAGATACGCAGTATTTT,CSAGQGTDTQYF
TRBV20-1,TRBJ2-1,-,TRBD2,TGCAGTGCTAGGGGGGACTACAACTACAATGAGCAGTTCTTC,CSARGDYNYNEQFF
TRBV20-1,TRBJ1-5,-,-,TGCAGTGCTGGGGGACGGAATAGCAATCAGCCCCAGCATTTT,CSAGGRNSNQPQHF
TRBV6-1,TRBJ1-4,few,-,TGTGCCAGCGGCCGACAGACAACTAATGAAAAACGGTTTTTT,CASGRQTTNEKRFF
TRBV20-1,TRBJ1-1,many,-,TGCAGTGCTGTTCTACAGGGAAACACTGAAGCTTTCTTT,CSAVLQGNTEAFF
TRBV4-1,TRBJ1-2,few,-,TGCGCCAGCAGCCAAGACCCCCCGGGTGGGGGGTATGGCTACACCTTC,CASSQDPPGGGYGYTF